This T cell receptor beta chain was identified in a study of shared clonotypes between healthy human individuals. Study-level points and caveats: Rarefaction gave evidence that sorted-subset sequencing remained incomplete despite large depth.

Using immunoSEQ multiplex PCR, the repertoire was profiled, and TCRdb retains in-frame clones only, with some absent. The data show more than 500,000 clones, approximately 95% seen once. The CDR3 spans 16 residues. The germline CDR1 and CDR2 sequences are WSHSY and SAAADI. The junction had 11 bases not matched to a gene; V was cut back by 4 bases and J by 2 bases. Notes on this clone: The antigen remains unidentified.

V gene TRBV10-2 combines with J gene TRBJ2-7; 7 bases fit TRBD1. The sample comprised naive CD4+ T cells sorted from blood. Documented subset: CD45RA+ positively selected. The sequence came from a woman in her twenties or thirties in good health. This CDR3 reads CASSGSVTGAPYEQYF. The CDR3 DNA sequence: TGCGCCAGCAGTGGATCAGTTACAGGGGCACCCTACGAGCAGTACTTC.